The T cell receptor beta chain described here comes from a study of human T cells and chemical hapten exposure. Across the whole study: Patients, mostly women, had alopecia areata, alopecia totalis or alopecia universalis.

Deletions cut 0 bases from V and 7 bases from J, with 13 bases between. The germline gives CDR1 SQVTM, CDR2 ANQGSEA. This CDR3 spans 14 amino acids. In TCRdb, the RACE reads were re-called with MiXCR into one record per CDR3 protein. The data contain some 170,000 distinct CDR3 sequences, approximately 20% of them singletons. Time point described: patch test 1, 2 weeks after DPC sensitization. The treatment here: therapeutic diphenylcyclopropenone sensitization with weekly scalp DPC. This clonotype was observed at least ten times. The sequence was obtained from a woman aged 50 to 65 with alopecia areata. Some clones in this sample may be carry-over from other donors' samples. Sample: whole blood, taken in connection with sensitization to the hapten diphenylcyclopropenone (DPC). The chain links TRBV29-1 to TRBJ1-3, with D possibly matching TRBD1 (6 bases). CDR3 region: CSVEDTRGGNTIYF. CDR3 sequence (DNA): TGCAGCGTTGAAGATACCAGGGGAGGGAACACCATATATTTT.